This TCR beta chain was recorded in a study of T cells in Graves' hyperthyroidism and ophthalmopathy. Whole-study context: Initial diagnosis, before any treatment, was when peripheral blood was collected.

This clonotype was seen at least ten times. There were TCR beta CDR3 regions amplified from RNA transcripts. The HTBI primer set drove a first-round RT-PCR of the TCR CDR3. MiXCR, run by TCRdb on the multiplex PCR reads, gives a single entry per CDR3 protein. Among fewer than 450,000 distinct CDR3 sequences listed, nearly 15% were seen once. At least 3 on the Clinical Activity Score was recorded for ophthalmopathy patients, who also had NOSPECS grade at least 4 and duration under 3 months. Diagnosing involved the use of clinical symptoms, serum thyroxine and TRAb, thyroid ultrasound and orbital computed tomography. The length of the CDR3 is 15 residues. Looked up from germline, CDR1 is WNHNN and CDR2 is SYGVQD (reference sequence). J gave up 3 bases and V 2 bases, and 3 bases lay outside the gene matches.

This chain connects TRBV10-1 to TRBJ2-3, with 9 bases identical to TRBD1. Sequencing was done on a sample of blood. The sequence derives from a woman aged 55-69 years with Graves' ophthalmopathy. CDR3 in amino acids: CASSELGQGTDTQYF. The DNA for the CDR3 is TGCGCCAGCAGTGAGCTTGGACAGGGGACAGATACGCAGTATTTT.